Shown below are 6 T cell receptor beta chains from a single sample sequenced in a study of post-analysis software for immune sequencing data. Each TCR beta cDNA library carried unique molecular identifiers. In TCRdb, the PCR reads were re-called with MiXCR into one record per CDR3 protein. The sample includes roughly 430,000 distinct CDR3 sequences, over 30% of them seen just once. The antigens these receptors bind are not known. The study, taken as a whole, reports: Controls showed lower frequencies than patients for roughly five TRBV segments, and TRBV5-6, TRBV5-1 and TRBV20-1 were among these.

The sequencing sample was made of blood. The receptors come from a girl aged 2-10 years with multiple sclerosis.

This clonotype was observed a handful of times. This chain uses TRBV7-2 with TRBJ2-6; D not resolved. The V gene's germline CDR1 is SGHTA and CDR2 FQGNSA. This CDR3 has 17 residues. The V end lost 5 bases, the J end lost 0 bases, and 14 bases lay between the germline ends. CDR3 region: CASSIPQRSSGANVLTF. The CDR3 region has the DNA TGTGCCAGCAGCATTCCTCAGAGGTCCTCTGGGGCCAACGTCCTGACTTTC.

The chain employs TRBV24-1 and TRBJ1-2; TRBD1 matches at 8 bases. The CDR3 has 17 residues. Germline CDR1 is KGHDR and CDR2 is SFDVKD. Trimming took 4 bases from V and 2 from J; bases not matched to a gene: 11. CDR3 residues: CATSDPGQGGVNYGYTF. The CDR3 DNA reads TGTGCCACCAGTGACCCTGGACAGGGAGGTGTCAACTATGGCTACACCTTC.

V gene TRBV20-1 combines with J gene TRBJ2-2, with D possibly TRBD1 on 6 matching bases. V was cut by 5 bases and J by 6 bases, with 10 bases left in between. The CDR3 runs to 12 residues. Germline CDR1 and CDR2: DFQATT and SNEGSKA (reference sequence). The CDR3 is CSAPQGAGELFF. The CDR3 coding sequence is TGCAGTGCTCCACAGGGAGCCGGGGAGCTGTTTTTT.

This clonotype was detected many times. This rearrangement joins TRBV6-5 to TRBJ2-5; weak D call: TRBD1 (5 bases). Per germline, CDR1 MNHEY and CDR2 SVGAGI. CDR3 size: 15 residues. With 4 bases removed from V and 5 bases from J, the gap between germline ends came to 17 bases. The CDR3 DNA follows: TGTGCCAGCAGTTTCTCCGGGTCCCACAGGGAGACCCAGTACTTC. It translates to CASSFSGSHRETQYF.

This clonotype was found a few times. The chain couples TRBV29-1 to TRBJ2-7; no definite D call. Germline CDR1 is SQVTM and CDR2 is ANQGSEA. Trimming took 0 bases from V and 4 from J, leaving 4 bases between them. This CDR3 region has 11 residues. The CDR3 region is CSVEEGYEQYF. The CDR3 coding sequence is TGCAGCGTTGAAGAAGGGTACGAGCAGTACTTC.

This chain links TRBV27 with TRBJ2-1; 8 bases are a match to TRBD2. The CDR3 has 16 amino acids. Germline V CDR1 and CDR2: MNHEY, SMNVEV (reference sequence). The ends lost 3 bases at V and 1 base at J; junction bases unmatched: 5. The CDR3 region has the DNA TGTGCCAGCAGTTTGGGAGCGGGAGTTTCCTACAATGAGCAGTTCTTC. It specifies CASSLGAGVSYNEQFF.